Detailed here is one T cell receptor (beta chain). This record belongs to a study of blood T cell repertoires in COVID-19. Authors' processing steps: The assay estimated nucleated cells by amplifying reference gene primers. Here immunoSEQ multiplex PCR was the method, and the copy in TCRdb shows in-frame clones only, minus some. V and J calls and clone size are those listed in that table; D and trimming were worked out from the DNA. Found here are 200,000 to 250,000 clones, around 82% of them singletons; the top ten hold 3.5% to 4%. The sequenced sample was peripheral blood. The receptor's source is a woman of 80 years or more with acute or convalescent COVID-19.

The CDR3 here is CATSRGRTGTYGYTF. The CDR3 bases are TGTGCCACCAGCAGAGGAAGGACAGGGACCTATGGCTACACCTTC. The chain joins TRBV15 to TRBJ1-2; 8 bases are a match to TRBD1. The CDR3 has 15 residues. The germline gives CDR1 LNHNV, CDR2 YYDKDF (reference sequence). Losses at the gene ends were 1 base for V and 4 bases for J; bases not matched to a gene: 5.